Listed below are T cell receptor beta chains from one sample, sequenced in a study of T cell repertoires in cytomegalovirus infection. TCRdb re-analysed the reads in MiXCR, keeping a single row per CDR3 protein. The sample records about 830,000 distinct CDR3 sequences, approximately 32% being singletons. Antigen specificity for these receptors is unknown. The sample was cultured CD8+ T cells from PBMCs, taken from culture after CMV antigen stimulation. The receptors were sampled from a human donor in good health (CMV status not recorded). Some clones in this sample may be carry-over from other donors' samples. The CDR3 runs from the conserved cysteine through the conserved F or W. The order of the fields is CDR3 length, V gene, J gene, clone size, D gene, CDR3 protein, CDR3 DNA. A D gene is named only where the DNA matches it firmly. The size of a clone is reported for some rows only, either as once, few or many, or as a class for expanded clones.

>17|TRBV6-6|TRBJ2-3|few|-
CASSYSVTSGGGDTQYF
TGTGCCAGCAGTTACTCGGTGACTAGTGGCGGCGGTGATACGCAGTATTTT
>13|TRBV12-5|TRBJ2-5|few|-
CASGKGGRETQYF
TGTGCTAGTGGTAAGGGGGGTCGGGAGACCCAGTACTTC
>15|TRBV7-6|TRBJ1-1|many|TRBD1
CASSSRQGMNTEAFF
TGTGCCAGCAGCTCCCGACAGGGAATGAACACTGAAGCTTTCTTT
>11|TRBV4-1|TRBJ2-5|-|TRBD1
CASSQGGGVSF
TGCGCCAGCAGCCAAGGAGGGGGCGTAAGCTTC
>14|TRBV4-1|TRBJ2-6|-|-
CTSSLNDSPNVLTF
TGCACCAGCAGCCTAAACGACAGCCCCAACGTCCTGACTTTC
>17|TRBV12-3/TRBV12-4|TRBJ2-7|-|TRBD2
CASSLTSGGTVVYEQYF
TGTGCCAGCAGTTTGACTAGCGGGGGTACAGTGGTGTACGAGCAGTACTTC
>14|TRBV7-9|TRBJ2-1|few|-
CASPVGPAYNEQFF
TGTGCCAGTCCAGTCGGGCCCGCGTACAATGAGCAGTTCTTC
>13|TRBV27|TRBJ2-7|-|-
CASSLSVGYEQYF
TGTGCCAGCAGTTTATCAGTCGGATACGAGCAGTACTTC
>17|TRBV6-6|TRBJ2-2|-|-
CASSYSIGVPNTGELFF
TGTGCCAGCAGTTACTCGATAGGGGTCCCGAACACCGGGGAGCTGTTTTTT
>16|TRBV28|TRBJ1-5|many|-
CASSFWDTKTNQPQHF
TGTGCCAGCAGTTTCTGGGACACGAAGACCAATCAGCCCCAGCATTTT